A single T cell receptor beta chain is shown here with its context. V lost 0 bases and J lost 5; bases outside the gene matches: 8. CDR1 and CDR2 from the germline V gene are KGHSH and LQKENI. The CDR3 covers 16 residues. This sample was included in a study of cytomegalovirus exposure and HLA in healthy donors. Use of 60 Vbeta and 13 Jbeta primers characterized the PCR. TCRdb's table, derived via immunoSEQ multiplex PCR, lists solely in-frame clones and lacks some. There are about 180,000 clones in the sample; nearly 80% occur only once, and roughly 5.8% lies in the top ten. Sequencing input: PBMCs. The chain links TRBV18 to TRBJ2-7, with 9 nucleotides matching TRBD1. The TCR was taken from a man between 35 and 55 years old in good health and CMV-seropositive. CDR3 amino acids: CASSPPLGQGLDEQYF. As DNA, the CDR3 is TGTGCCAGCTCACCACCACTTGGACAGGGGTTAGACGAGCAGTACTTC.